The present entry profiles one TCR beta chain with its context. What it binds is not known. The CDR3 goes on 3 residues after the read ends, and that part is filled in from the germline J gene. This specimen belongs to a study of T cells in women clearing cervical HPV infection. As for the study in general: Cases' blood sampling followed lesion detection by median approximately 150 days (90 to 200). General study points: A classifier using richness and V gene abundances reached an AUC of roughly 0.8.

Prevalent HPV16 infections were excluded; only incident single HPV16 infections included. TCR beta CDR3 amplified by multiplex PCR from roughly 1,100 ng genomic DNA. Clones were sequenced by immunoSEQ multiplex PCR, and TCRdb holds only the in-frame ones, with some missing. Its listing shows some 20,000 clones. The germline V gene has CDR1 SEHNR and CDR2 FQNEAQ (reference sequence). The CDR3 contains 14 residues. Sequenced: blood buffy coat. The V call is TRBV7-9, the J call TRBJ1-2; 7 bases are shared with TRBD1. This clonotype originated in a woman aged 18 to 75 with a cervical HPV16 infection that either progressed to CIN3+ or cleared (not recorded which). The part of the CDR3 DNA that was read is TGTGCCAGCAGCTCCCCGGGACAGCTCTACGAC. Translated, it gives CASSSPGQLYD. The whole CDR3 sequence reads CASSSPGQLYDYTF. Based on the CDR3 plus reference TRBV7-9 and TRBJ1-2, the full variable domain is DTGVSQNPRHKITKRGQNVTFRCDPISEHNRLYWYRQTLGQGPEFLTYFQNEAQLEKSRLLSDRFSAERPKGSFSTLEIQRTEQGDSAMYLCASSSPGQLYDYTFGSGTRLTVV.